This TCR beta chain was documented in a study of blood T cells in healthy people across ages. Whole-study results and caveats: More naive CD4+ cells and higher diversity were found in long-lived than in aged donors.

Then a second PCR, running about 6 to 11 cycles, was carried out with a sample-barcoded 5' primer and a J-beta primer mix. TCRdb ran MiXCR on the 5' RACE reads and lists one entry per CDR3 protein. Of 850,000 to 950,000 distinct CDR3 sequences listed, around 28% were seen once; the top ten hold around 16%. This clonotype was seen ten or more times. Its antigen is not known. The trim removed 3 bases at V and 5 bases at J, leaving 15 bases unmatched. The CDR3 sequence is 18 residues long. The V gene's germline CDR1 is DFQATT and CDR2 SNEGSKA (reference sequence). Source material: blood. The clonotype originates from an elderly woman in good health. This chain joins TRBV20-1 and TRBJ2-5, with 13 bases that match TRBD2. CDR3 amino acids: CSARGTSGGAEGLETQYF. CDR3 bases: TGCAGTGCTAGGGGAACTAGCGGGGGGGCCGAAGGGCTTGAGACCCAGTACTTC.